This passage covers 6 T cell receptor beta chains from one sample sequenced in a study of blood T cell repertoires in COVID-19. Some clones are missing from TCRdb's copy, which holds only in-frame ones; the method was immunoSEQ multiplex PCR. This sample has over 110,000 clones; under 90% occur once, and the top ten carry roughly 3.9%. Material: PBMCs or T cells enriched from blood (not recorded which). Every receptor here comes from a man aged 50 to 59 in a cohort exposed to, infected with or recovered from COVID-19 (not recorded which).

The gene calls are TRBV5-4 and TRBJ1-4; 7 positions match TRBD1. In germline, CDR1 is SGHNT, CDR2 YYREEE (reference sequence). Trimming cost V 3 bases and J 1 base; bases outside gene matches: 9. This CDR3 comprises 17 residues. The CDR3 DNA reads TGTGCCAGCAGCTCAAAGCCAGGGGGAGGAACTAATGAAAAACTGTTTTTT. Translated, it gives CASSSKPGGGTNEKLFF.

Written as DNA, the CDR3 is TGTGCCAGCAGTTATCTAAACGCAAACACTGAAGCTTTCTTT. Translating it yields CASSYLNANTEAFF. The chain links TRBV6-5 to TRBJ1-1; D gene uncertain. CDR1 is MNHEY, CDR2 SVGAGI, per germline. V lost 3 bases, J lost 2 bases, and 10 bases lay in between. The CDR3 contains 14 residues.

The V and J genes are TRBV5-5 and TRBJ1-6, with 7 bases identical to TRBD1. The length of the CDR3 is 14 residues. V trimming: 4 bases; J trimming: 9 bases; junction bases outside the gene matches: 7. CDR1 SGHKS and CDR2 YYEKEE come from the germline V gene (reference sequence). Here the CDR3 DNA reads TGTGCCAGCAGCGCGACAGGGTCGGGTTCACCCCTCCACTTT. This translates into CASSATGSGSPLHF.

This sequence joins TRBV7-3 and TRBJ2-3; D is unresolved. The CDR3 extends over 14 amino acids. With 0 bases removed from V and 3 bases from J, the gap between germline ends came to 7 bases. From germline, CDR1 is SGHTA and CDR2 FQGTGA. As DNA, the CDR3 is TGTGCCAGCAGCTTAACGTTTAATACAGATACGCAGTATTTT. Translation: CASSLTFNTDTQYF.

The V call is TRBV9, the J call TRBJ2-7, with a tentative D call TRBD2 (5 bases). The V end was cut by 2 bases, the J end by 0 bases, with 12 bases between. CDR3 size: 15 residues. CDR1 SGDLS and CDR2 YYNGEE come from the germline V gene. The DNA for the CDR3 is TGTGCCAGCAGCGTTGGGAGCACTGCCTCCTACGAGCAGTACTTC. Protein sequence: CASSVGSTASYEQYF.

This clone occurred a few times. The V and J genes are TRBV25-1 and TRBJ1-6; no definite D call. The CDR3 extends over 14 amino acids. V lost 4 bases and J 0 bases, leaving 4 bases between the germline ends. Germline CDR1 is MGHDK and CDR2 is SYGVNS. CDR3 residues: CASSGSSYNSPLHF. The CDR3 nucleotides read TGTGCCAGCAGTGGGAGCTCCTATAATTCACCCCTCCACTTT.